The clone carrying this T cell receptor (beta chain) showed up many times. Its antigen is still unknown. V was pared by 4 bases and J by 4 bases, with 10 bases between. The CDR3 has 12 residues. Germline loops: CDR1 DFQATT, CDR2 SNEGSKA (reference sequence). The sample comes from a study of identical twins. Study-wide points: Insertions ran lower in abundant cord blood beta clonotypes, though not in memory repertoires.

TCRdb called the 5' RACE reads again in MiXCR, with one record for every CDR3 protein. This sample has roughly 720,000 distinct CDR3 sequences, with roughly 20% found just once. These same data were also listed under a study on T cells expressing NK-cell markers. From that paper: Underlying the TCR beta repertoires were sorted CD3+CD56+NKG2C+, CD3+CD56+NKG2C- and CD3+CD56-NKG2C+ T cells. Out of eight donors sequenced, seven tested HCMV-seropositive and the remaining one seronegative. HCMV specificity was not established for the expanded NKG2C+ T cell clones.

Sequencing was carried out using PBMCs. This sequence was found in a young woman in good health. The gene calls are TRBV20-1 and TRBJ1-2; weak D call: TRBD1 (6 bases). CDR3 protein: CSATDRFYGYTF. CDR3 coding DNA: TGCAGTGCTACTGACAGGTTCTATGGCTACACCTTC.